This T cell receptor (beta chain) was sequenced in a study of T cell responses to AZD1222 COVID-19 vaccine (dated by TCRdb to the early 2020s). About the full investigation: A total of roughly 240 trial participants underwent TCR sequencing, of whom some 210 received two doses of AZD1222 and about 26 received two doses of the MenACWY control vaccine. Trial participants were enrolled by age into subgroups of 18-55, 56-69 and 70-plus years, and about 150, 27 and 61 TCR-sequenced participants, respectively, were included in these subgroups.

According to the study, the label for this sample's time point signals: about 28 days (+/-7) after the second vaccine dose. AZD1222 recipients whose second dose came at about 4 weeks and those whose second dose came at about 12 weeks were combined into one group, since spike-specific TCR depth and breadth did not differ between the two schedules. Samples from vaccinated people were obtained from the UK trials COV001 and COV002, which included a single-blind randomized controlled phase 2/3 trial of AZD1222 (ChAdOx1 nCoV-19) in healthy adults. For TCRbeta chain sequencing, PBMC samples from trial participants were taken at day 0 and at day 28 after the second dose. Broad study findings and their caveats: Only 5 to 7 AZD1222 recipients were SARS-CoV-2 seropositive at baseline, limiting conclusions about previously exposed vaccinees. The 56-69-year group was small, and its depth increase did not reach significance, likely because of low power. A significant rise in spike-specific TCR breadth and depth was observed after two AZD1222 doses relative to day 0 and relative to MenACWY recipients. Participants were mostly white British and included more females than males, and it was suggested by the authors that clonal diversity may have been underestimated. No day 14 peak-response samples were available, so repertoires were characterized only after the peak T cell response. CD4 TCRs associated with the vaccine covered the entire spike protein, and the dominant responses were in regions 160-218 and 743-854. Reportedly, almost half of the unique spike-specific TCRs recognized epitopes lying outside the regions that are mutated in the B.1.351 and B.1.1.7 variants.

On this clone: It lacks a known antigen. No per-base quality is available; no much larger clone lies one base away.

CDR1 and CDR2 are read off the germline V gene as KGHSH and LQKENI. The CDR3, cysteine through phenylalanine, is 14 amino acids long. Only the CDR3 DNA is retained, 42 bases long and in frame from the first base. Trimming takes 4 bases from V and 14 bases from J, and the germline ends sit 21 bases apart. The CDR3 regions of human TCRbeta chains were analyzed by immunosequencing. As for the original processing: TCRs in the repertoires were matched against a reference library of SARS-CoV-2-specific TCRs that had been generated with the MIRA antigen-specificity platform. Breadth was defined as the fraction of unique TCRs that were SARS-CoV-2-associated, and depth was defined as the fraction of total T cells that were SARS-CoV-2-associated. Each spike-specific TCR was assigned to its reactive spike region and to a CD4 or CD8 class using the MIRA data. Log10-transformed breadth and depth values were compared by one-way ANOVA with Sidak's multiple comparisons tests. In its TCRdb copy, this immuneACCESS table keeps in-frame sequences only and misses some clones. Where compared with another copy, unresolved V genes explain less than half of these, and the others have no known cause. That table supplies the V and J calls and clone size; D and trimming were determined from the DNA. Present in this sample are 130,000 or so clones, roughly 93% of which were seen just once. Together, the top ten hold more than 1% of the sample.

This sample comprised peripheral blood, obtained 28 days after the second AZD1222 dose. This receptor was taken from an adult who received the AZD1222 COVID-19 vaccine. The chain joins TRBV18 to TRBJ2-1; confidence is insufficient to name the D gene. CDR3 region: CASSHTRPPLEEFF. At the DNA level, the sequence is TGTGCCAGCTCACATACGAGACCACCACTGGAAGAGTTCTTC.